Listed below are T cell receptor beta chains from one sample, sequenced in a study of blood T cell repertoires in COVID-19. Sequencing was performed with immunoSEQ multiplex PCR; in TCRdb, only in-frame clones are kept and a portion is missing. The repertoire holds about 220,000 clones, with around 88% as singletons. What was sequenced was peripheral blood. Receptor source: a woman aged 45-59 years with acute or convalescent COVID-19. CDR3s include the opening cysteine and the closing phenylalanine or tryptophan. The D gene is left open where the match is weak. Expanded clones get a size class; other rows say once, few or many, or leave the size out.

V,D,J,size,CDR3,DNA
TRBV27,.,TRBJ2-7,few,CASTFFGSDSYEQYF,TGTGCCAGCACCTTCTTCGGGAGTGATAGCTACGAGCAGTACTTC
TRBV5-5,.,TRBJ1-1,.,CASSPGRKMNTEAFF,TGTGCCAGCAGCCCGGGGAGGAAAATGAACACTGAAGCTTTCTTT
TRBV7-2,TRBD2,TRBJ2-7,.,CASSRQGLAGGLEQYF,TGTGCCAGCAGCCGCCAGGGACTAGCGGGAGGGCTCGAGCAGTACTTC
TRBV19,.,TRBJ1-4,.,CASSIRRATNEKLFF,TGTGCCAGTAGTATCAGACGGGCAACTAATGAAAAACTGTTTTTT
TRBV19,.,TRBJ1-2,.,CASSINDRVNYGYTF,TGTGCCAGTAGTATAAATGATCGGGTTAACTATGGCTACACCTTC
TRBV5-1,.,TRBJ2-3,.,CASSLTQGQGSTDTQYF,TGCGCCAGCAGCCTAACCCAGGGGCAGGGAAGCACAGATACGCAGTATTTT
TRBV2,.,TRBJ1-2,few,CASSLGLVNGYTF,TGTGCCAGTTCATTGGGGCTTGTAAATGGCTACACCTTC
TRBV28,.,TRBJ1-2,.,CASSPPLGAVGYTF,TGTGCCAGCAGTCCCCCCCTTGGGGCGGTCGGCTACACCTTC
TRBV4-2,.,TRBJ2-1,.,CASSQLGRETYNEQFF,TGTGCCAGCAGCCAACTAGGGCGGGAAACCTACAATGAGCAGTTCTTC
TRBV9,TRBD1,TRBJ1-2,few,CASSATGDSNYVGYTF,TGTGCCAGCAGCGCCACAGGGGACTCTAACTATGTCGGCTACACCTTC
TRBV3-1/TRBV3-2,.,TRBJ2-1,.,CASGERQPLSYNEQFF,TGTGCCAGCGGGGAACGACAGCCGTTGTCCTACAATGAGCAGTTCTTC
TRBV11-2,.,TRBJ1-1,.,CASRTEAAEAFF,TGTGCCAGCCGGACAGAGGCGGCTGAAGCTTTCTTT